This T cell receptor (beta chain) came from a study of beta chain features in type 1 diabetes. Study-level background: Taken together, all samples contributed approximately 110,000,000 examined sorted cells.

Researchers reported sorting CD4+ naive, central memory, regulatory and stem cell-like memory cells via CD45RO/CCR7/CD25/CD127/CD95/CD27. Expressed TCRB transcripts were sequenced because the entire RNA isolate underwent reverse transcription. Produced via immunoSEQ multiplex PCR; TCRdb's table is partial and in-frame only. This sample carries about 370,000 clones, around 16% of them seen once, and the ten largest clones take around 0.02%. This CDR3 comprises 13 residues. Per the germline V gene, CDR1 is MNHEY and CDR2 is SVGAGI. Trimming took 2 bases from V and 0 from J, leaving 4 bases between them.

The TCR was taken from a woman aged 18-30 years in good health. The genes are TRBV6-5 and TRBJ1-2; D not resolved. Sequencing was carried out using naive CD4+ T cells from blood. The CDR3 sequence: CASSYGPNYGYTF. The CDR3, as DNA: TGTGCCAGCAGTTACGGCCCTAACTATGGCTACACCTTC.